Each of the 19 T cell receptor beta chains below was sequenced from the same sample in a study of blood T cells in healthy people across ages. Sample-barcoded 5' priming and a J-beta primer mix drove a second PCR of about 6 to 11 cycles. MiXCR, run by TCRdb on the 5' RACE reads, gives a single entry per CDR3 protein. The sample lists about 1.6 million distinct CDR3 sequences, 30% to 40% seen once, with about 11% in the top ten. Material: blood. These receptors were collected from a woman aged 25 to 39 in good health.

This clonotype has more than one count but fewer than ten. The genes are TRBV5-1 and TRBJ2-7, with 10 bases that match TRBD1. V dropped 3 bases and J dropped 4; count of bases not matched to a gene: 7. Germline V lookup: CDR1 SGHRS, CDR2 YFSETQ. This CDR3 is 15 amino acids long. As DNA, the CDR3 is TGCGCCAGCAGCTCGGAGACAGGGGGCTATTACGAGCAGTACTTC. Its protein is CASSSETGGYYEQYF.

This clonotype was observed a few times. The CDR3: CASSHSQRPGTGYTF. The DNA of the CDR3 is TGTGCCAGCAGCCACTCGCAAAGGCCAGGGACGGGCTACACCTTC. This sequence joins TRBV3-1 and TRBJ1-2; possibly TRBD1 for D (5 bases). CDR1 is LGHDT and CDR2 is YNNKEL in the germline V gene (reference sequence). This CDR3 is built from 15 residues. The V and J ends lost 3 bases and 8 bases respectively, with 19 bases between them.

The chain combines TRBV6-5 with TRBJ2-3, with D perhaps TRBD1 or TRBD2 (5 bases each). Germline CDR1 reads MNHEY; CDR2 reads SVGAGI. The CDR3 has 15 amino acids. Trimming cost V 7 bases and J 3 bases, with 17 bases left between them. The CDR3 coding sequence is TGTGCCAGCACCGACAGAGGGACGCCTACAGATACGCAGTATTTT. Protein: CASTDRGTPTDTQYF.

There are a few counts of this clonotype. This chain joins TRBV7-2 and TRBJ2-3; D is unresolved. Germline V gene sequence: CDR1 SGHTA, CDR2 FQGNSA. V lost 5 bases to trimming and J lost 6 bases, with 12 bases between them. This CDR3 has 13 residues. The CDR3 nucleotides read TGTGCCAGCAGCCGCGGTGCCTTGGATACGCAGTATTTT. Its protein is CASSRGALDTQYF. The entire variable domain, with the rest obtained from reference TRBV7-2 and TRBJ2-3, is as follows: GAGVSQSPSNKVTEKGKDVELRCDPISGHTALYWYRQSLGQGLEFLIYFQGNSAPDKSGLPSDRFSAERTGGSVSTLTIQRTQQEDSAVYLCASSRGALDTQYFGPGTRLTVL.

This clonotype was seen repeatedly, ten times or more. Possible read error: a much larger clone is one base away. The CDR3 region is CSVLEGNGANVRTF. In nucleotides, the CDR3 is TGCAGCGTGCTCGAGGGCAACGGGGCCAACGTCCGGACTTTC. The J gene is TRBJ2-6, the V gene TRBV29-1; TRBD1 or TRBD2 may be the D gene (5 bases each). The CDR3 spans 14 residues. Germline V gene lookup returns CDR1 SQVTM and CDR2 ANQGSEA.

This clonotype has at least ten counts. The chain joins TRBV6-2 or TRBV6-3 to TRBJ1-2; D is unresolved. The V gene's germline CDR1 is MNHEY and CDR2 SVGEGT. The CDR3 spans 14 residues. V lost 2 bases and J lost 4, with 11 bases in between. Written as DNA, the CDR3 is TGTGCCAGCAGTTACGCACTAGCTAGCTATGGCTACACCTTC. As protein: CASSYALASYGYTF.

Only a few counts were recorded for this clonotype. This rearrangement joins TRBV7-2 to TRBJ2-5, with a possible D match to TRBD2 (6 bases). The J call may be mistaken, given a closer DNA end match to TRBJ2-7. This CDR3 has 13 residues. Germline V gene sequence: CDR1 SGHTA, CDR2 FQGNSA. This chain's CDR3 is CASVSRRENEQYF. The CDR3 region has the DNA TGTGCCAGCGTCAGCCGGAGGGAAAACGAGCAGTACTTC.

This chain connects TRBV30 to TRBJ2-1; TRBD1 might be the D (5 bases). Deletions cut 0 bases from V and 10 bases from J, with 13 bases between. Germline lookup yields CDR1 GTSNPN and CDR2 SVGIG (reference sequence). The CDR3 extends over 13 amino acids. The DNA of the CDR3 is TGTGCCTGGAGTGTTAGGAGAGCAGGGGAGCAGTTCTTC. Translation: CAWSVRRAGEQFF. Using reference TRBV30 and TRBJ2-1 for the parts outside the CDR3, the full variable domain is SQTIHQWPATLVQPVGSPLSLECTVEGTSNPNLYWYRQAAGRGLQLLFYSVGIGQISSEVPQNLSASRPQDRQFILSSKKLLLSDSGFYLCAWSVRRAGEQFFGPGTRLTVL.

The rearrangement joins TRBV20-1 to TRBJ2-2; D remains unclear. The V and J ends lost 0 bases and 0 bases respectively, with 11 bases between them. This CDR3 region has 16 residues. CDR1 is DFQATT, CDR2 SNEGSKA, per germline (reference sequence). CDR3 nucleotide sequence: TGCAGTGCTAGAGATCCGGTGGCAGCGAACACCGGGGAGCTGTTTTTT. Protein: CSARDPVAANTGELFF.

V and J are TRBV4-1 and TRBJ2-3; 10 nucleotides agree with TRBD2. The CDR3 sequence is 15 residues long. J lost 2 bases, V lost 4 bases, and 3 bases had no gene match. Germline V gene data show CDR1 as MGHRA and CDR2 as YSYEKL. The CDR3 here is CASSRGTSDTDTQYF. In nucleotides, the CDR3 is TGCGCCAGCAGCCGCGGGACTAGCGACACAGATACGCAGTATTTT.

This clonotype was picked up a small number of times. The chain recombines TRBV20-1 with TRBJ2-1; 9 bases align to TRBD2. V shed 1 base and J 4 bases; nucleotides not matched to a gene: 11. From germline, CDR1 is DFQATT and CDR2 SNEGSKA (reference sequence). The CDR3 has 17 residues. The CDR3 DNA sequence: TGCAGTGCTAGAGGGGATTCGGGAGCGGGGGGTTACAATGAGCAGTTCTTC. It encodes CSARGDSGAGGYNEQFF.

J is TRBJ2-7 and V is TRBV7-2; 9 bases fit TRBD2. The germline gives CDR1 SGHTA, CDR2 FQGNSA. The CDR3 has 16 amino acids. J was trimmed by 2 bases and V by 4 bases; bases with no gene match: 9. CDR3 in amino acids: CASSSYGLARPYEQYF. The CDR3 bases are TGTGCCAGCAGCTCGTACGGACTAGCGAGGCCCTACGAGCAGTACTTC. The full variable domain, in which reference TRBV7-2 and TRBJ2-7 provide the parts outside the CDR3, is GAGVSQSPSNKVTEKGKDVELRCDPISGHTALYWYRQSLGQGLEFLIYFQGNSAPDKSGLPSDRFSAERTGGSVSTLTIQRTQQEDSAVYLCASSSYGLARPYEQYFGPGTRLTVT.

The CDR3 DNA reads TGTGCCAGCAGGCCTAGTGGCGCGGCCTACAATGAGCAGTTCTTC. Translating it yields CASRPSGAAYNEQFF. This rearrangement joins TRBV3-1 to TRBJ2-1; no clear D. V lost 6 bases to trimming and J lost 2 bases, with 14 bases between them. CDR1 is LGHDT and CDR2 is YNNKEL in the germline V gene (reference sequence). This CDR3 contains 15 residues.

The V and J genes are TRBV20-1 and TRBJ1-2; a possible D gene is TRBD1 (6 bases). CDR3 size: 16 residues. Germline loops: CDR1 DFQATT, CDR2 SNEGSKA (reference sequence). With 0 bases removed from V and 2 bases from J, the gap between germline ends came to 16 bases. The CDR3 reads CSARDKGGQGNYGYTF. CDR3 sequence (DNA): TGCAGTGCTAGAGATAAAGGGGGGCAGGGAAACTATGGCTACACCTTC.

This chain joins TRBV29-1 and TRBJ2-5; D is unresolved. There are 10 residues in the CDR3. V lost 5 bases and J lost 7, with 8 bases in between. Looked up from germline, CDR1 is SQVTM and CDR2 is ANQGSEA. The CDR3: CSVLLGTQYF. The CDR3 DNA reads TGCAGCGTTCTTCTAGGGACCCAGTACTTC. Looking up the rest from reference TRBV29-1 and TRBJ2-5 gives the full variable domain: SAVISQKPSRDICQRGTSLTIQCQVDSQVTMMFWYRQQPGQSLTLIATANQGSEATYESGFVIDKFPISRPNLTFSTLTVSNMSPEDSSIYLCSVLLGTQYFGPGTRLLVL.

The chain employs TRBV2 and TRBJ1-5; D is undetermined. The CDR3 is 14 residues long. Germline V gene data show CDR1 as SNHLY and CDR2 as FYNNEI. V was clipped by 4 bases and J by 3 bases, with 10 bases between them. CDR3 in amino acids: CASSGGETNQPQHF. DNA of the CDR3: TGTGCCAGCAGTGGCGGGGAAACCAATCAGCCCCAGCATTTT. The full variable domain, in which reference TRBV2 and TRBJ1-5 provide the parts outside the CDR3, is EPEVTQTPSHQVTQMGQEVILRCVPISNHLYFYWYRQILGQKVEFLVSFYNNEISEKSEIFDDQFSVERPDGSNFTLKIRSTKLEDSAMYFCASSGGETNQPQHFGDGTRLSIL.

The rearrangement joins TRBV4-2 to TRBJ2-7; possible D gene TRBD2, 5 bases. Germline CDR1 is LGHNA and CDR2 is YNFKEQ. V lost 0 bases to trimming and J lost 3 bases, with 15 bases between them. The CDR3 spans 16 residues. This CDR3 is CASSQEGTGNLYEQYF. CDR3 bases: TGTGCCAGCAGCCAAGAGGGAACGGGGAACCTCTACGAGCAGTACTTC.

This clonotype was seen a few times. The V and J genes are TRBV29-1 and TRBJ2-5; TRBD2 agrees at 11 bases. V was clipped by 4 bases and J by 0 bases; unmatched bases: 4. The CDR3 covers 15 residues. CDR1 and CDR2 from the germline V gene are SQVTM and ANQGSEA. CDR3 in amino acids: CSVAASGGYQETQYF. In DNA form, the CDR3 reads TGCAGCGTTGCGGCTAGCGGGGGGTACCAAGAGACCCAGTACTTC.

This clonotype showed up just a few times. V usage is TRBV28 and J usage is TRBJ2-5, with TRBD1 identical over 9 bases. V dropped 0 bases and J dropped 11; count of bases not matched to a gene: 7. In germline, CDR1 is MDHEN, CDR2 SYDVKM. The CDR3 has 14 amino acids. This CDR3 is CASSLWDRGPQQYF. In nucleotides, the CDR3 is TGTGCCAGCAGTTTATGGGACAGGGGCCCACAGCAGTACTTC.